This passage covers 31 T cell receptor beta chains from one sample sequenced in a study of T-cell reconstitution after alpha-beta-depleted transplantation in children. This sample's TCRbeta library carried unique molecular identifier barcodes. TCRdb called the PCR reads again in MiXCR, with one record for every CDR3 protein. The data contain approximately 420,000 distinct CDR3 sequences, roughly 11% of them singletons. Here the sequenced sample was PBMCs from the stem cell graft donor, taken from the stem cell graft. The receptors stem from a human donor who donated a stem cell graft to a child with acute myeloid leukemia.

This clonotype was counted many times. DNA of the CDR3: TGCAGCGTTGAGACAGATAACAATCAGCCCCAGCATTTT. Amino acid sequence: CSVETDNNQPQHF. The chain uses TRBV29-1 and TRBJ1-5; a possible D gene is TRBD1 (5 bases). The CDR3 is made up of 13 amino acids. V was shortened by 3 bases and J by 3 bases, with 9 bases between the two germline ends. CDR1 is SQVTM, CDR2 ANQGSEA, per germline.

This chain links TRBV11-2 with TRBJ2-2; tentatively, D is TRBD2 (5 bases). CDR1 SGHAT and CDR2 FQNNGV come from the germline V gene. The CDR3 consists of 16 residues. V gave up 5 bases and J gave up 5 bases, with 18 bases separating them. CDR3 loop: CASSRVAARGTGELFF. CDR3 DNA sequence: TGTGCCAGCAGCCGGGTTGCGGCCAGAGGGACCGGGGAGCTGTTTTTT.

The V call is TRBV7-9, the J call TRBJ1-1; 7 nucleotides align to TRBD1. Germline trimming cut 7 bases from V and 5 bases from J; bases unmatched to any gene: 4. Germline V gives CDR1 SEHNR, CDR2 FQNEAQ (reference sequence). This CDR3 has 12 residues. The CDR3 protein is CASNDRVTEAFF. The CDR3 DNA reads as TGTGCCAGCAACGACAGGGTAACTGAAGCTTTCTTT.

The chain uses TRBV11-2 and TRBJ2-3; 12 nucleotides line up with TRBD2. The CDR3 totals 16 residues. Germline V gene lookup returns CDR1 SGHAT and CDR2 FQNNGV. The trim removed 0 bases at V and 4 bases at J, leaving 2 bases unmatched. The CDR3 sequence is CASSLDLAGGPDTQYF. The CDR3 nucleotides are TGTGCCAGCAGCTTAGACCTAGCGGGAGGGCCAGATACGCAGTATTTT. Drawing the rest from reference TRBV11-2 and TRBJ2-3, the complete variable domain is EAGVAQSPRYKIIEKRQSVAFWCNPISGHATLYWYQQILGQGPKLLIQFQNNGVVDDSQLPKDRFSAERLKGVDSTLKIQPAKLEDSAVYLCASSLDLAGGPDTQYFGPGTRLTVL.

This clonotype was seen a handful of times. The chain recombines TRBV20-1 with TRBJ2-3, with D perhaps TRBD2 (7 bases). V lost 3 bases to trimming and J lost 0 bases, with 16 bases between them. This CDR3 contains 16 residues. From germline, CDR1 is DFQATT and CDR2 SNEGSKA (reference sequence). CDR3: CSASTWGGPSTDTQYF. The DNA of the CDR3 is TGCAGTGCTAGCACTTGGGGGGGGCCTAGCACAGATACGCAGTATTTT.

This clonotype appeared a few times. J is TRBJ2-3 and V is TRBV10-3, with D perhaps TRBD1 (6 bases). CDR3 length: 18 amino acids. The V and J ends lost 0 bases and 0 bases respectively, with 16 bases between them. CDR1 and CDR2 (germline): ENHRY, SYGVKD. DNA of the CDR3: TGTGCCATCAGTGAGTCCCCCCCAGGGGTCAAGAGCACAGATACGCAGTATTTT. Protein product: CAISESPPGVKSTDTQYF.

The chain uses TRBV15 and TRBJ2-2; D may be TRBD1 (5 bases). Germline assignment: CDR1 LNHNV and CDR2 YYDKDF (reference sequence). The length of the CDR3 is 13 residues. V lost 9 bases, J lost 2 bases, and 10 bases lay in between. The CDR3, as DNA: TGTGCCACGTGGCAGGGAAACACCGGGGAGCTGTTTTTT. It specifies CATWQGNTGELFF.

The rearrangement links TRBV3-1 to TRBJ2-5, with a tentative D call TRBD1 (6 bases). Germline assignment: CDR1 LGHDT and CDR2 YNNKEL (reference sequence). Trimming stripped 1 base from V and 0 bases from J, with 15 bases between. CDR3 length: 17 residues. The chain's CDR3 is CASSQVGGRDHQETQYF. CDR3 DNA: TGTGCCAGCAGCCAAGTTGGGGGCCGGGACCACCAAGAGACCCAGTACTTC.

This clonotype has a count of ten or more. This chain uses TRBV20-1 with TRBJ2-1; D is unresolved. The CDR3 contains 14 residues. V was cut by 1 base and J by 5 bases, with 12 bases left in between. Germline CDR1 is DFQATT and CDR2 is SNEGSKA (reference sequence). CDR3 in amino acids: CSARGFGPHNEQFF. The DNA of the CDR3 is TGCAGTGCTAGAGGGTTCGGACCACACAATGAGCAGTTCTTC.

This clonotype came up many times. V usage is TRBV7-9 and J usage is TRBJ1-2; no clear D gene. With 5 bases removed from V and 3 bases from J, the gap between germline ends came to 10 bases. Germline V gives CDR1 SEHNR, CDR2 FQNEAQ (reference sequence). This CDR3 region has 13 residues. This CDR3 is CASSLRNDYGYTF. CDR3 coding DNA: TGTGCCAGCAGCCTCAGGAACGACTATGGCTACACCTTC.

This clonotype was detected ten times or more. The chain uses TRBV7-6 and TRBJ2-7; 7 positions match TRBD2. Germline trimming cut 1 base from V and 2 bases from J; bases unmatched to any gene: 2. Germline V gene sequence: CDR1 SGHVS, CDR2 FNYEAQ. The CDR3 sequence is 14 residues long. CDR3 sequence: CASSLGLAAYEQYF. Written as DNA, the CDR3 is TGTGCCAGCAGCTTAGGTCTAGCGGCCTACGAGCAGTACTTC.

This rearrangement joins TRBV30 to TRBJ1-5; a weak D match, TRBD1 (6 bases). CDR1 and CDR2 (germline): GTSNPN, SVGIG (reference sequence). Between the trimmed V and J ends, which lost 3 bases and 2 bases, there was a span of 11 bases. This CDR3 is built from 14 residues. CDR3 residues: CAWSTNRGNQPQHF. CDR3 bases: TGTGCCTGGAGCACCAACAGGGGCAATCAGCCCCAGCATTTT.

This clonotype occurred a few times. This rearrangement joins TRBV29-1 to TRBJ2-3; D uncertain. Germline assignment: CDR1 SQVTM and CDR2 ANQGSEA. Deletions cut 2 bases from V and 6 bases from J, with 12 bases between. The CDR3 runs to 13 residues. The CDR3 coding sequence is TGCAGCGTTGAAACTCCATCTGCGGATACGCAGTATTTT. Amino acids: CSVETPSADTQYF.

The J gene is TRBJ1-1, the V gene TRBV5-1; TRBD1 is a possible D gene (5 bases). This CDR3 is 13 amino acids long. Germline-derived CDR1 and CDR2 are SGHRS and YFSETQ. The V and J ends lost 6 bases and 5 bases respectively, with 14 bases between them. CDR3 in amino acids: CASTQTDLTEAFF. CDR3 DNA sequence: TGCGCCAGCACCCAGACAGATCTAACTGAAGCTTTCTTT.

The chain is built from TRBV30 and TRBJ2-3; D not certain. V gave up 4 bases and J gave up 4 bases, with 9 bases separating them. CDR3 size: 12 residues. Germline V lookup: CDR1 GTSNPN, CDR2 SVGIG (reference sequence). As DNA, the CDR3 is TGTGCCTGGACAGGAAGGTCAGATACGCAGTATTTT. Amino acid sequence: CAWTGRSDTQYF.

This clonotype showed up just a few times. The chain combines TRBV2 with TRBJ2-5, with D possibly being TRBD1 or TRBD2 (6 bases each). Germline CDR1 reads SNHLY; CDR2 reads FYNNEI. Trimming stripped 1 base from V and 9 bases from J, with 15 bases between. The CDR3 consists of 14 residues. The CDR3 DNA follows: TGTGCCAGCAGTGAAGTTAAGGGGGGAAAGGCCCAGTACTTC. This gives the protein CASSEVKGGKAQYF.

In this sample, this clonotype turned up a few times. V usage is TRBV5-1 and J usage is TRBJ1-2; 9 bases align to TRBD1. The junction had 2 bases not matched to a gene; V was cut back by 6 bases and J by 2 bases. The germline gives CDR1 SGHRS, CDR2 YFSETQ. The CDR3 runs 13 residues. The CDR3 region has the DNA TGCGCCAGCACCGGGACAGGGAACTATGGCTACACCTTC. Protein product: CASTGTGNYGYTF. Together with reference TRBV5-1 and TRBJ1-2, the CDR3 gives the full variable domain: KAGVTQTPRYLIKTRGQQVTLSCSPISGHRSVSWYQQTPGQGLQFLFEYFSETQRNKGNFPGRFSGRQFSNSRSEMNVSTLELGDSALYLCASTGTGNYGYTFGSGTRLTVV.

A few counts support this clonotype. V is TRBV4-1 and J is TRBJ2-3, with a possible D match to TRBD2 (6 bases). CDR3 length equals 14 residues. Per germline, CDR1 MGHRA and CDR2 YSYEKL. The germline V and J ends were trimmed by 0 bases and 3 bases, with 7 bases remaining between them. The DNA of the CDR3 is TGCGCCAGCAGCCAAGAACTAGCTACAGATACGCAGTATTTT. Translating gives CASSQELATDTQYF.

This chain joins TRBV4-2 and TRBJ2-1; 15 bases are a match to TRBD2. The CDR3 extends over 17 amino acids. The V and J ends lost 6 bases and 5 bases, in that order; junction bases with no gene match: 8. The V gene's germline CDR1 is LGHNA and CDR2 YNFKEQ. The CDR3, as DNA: TGTGCCAGCAGTCTTGCGGGACTAGCGGGAGGAAACAATGAGCAGTTCTTC. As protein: CASSLAGLAGGNNEQFF.

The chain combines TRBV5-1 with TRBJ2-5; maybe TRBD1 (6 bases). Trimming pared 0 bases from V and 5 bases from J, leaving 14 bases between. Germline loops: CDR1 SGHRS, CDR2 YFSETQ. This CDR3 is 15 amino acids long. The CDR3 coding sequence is TGCGCCAGCAGCTTGGTCCCAGGGGCGGGCGAGACCCAGTACTTC. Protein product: CASSLVPGAGETQYF.

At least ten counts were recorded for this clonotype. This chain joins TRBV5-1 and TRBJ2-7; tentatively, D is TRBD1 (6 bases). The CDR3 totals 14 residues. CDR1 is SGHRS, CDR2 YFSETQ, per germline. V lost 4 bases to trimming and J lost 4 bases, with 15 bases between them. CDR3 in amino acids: CASSGGHTEYEQYF. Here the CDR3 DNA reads TGCGCCAGCAGCGGGGGACATACCGAATACGAGCAGTACTTC.

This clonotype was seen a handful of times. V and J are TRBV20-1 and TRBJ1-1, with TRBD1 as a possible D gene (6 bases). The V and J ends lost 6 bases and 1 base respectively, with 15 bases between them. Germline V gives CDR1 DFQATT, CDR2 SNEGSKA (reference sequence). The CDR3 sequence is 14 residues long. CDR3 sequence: CSAFIGGGNTEAFF. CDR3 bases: TGCAGTGCGTTTATAGGGGGGGGGAACACTGAAGCTTTCTTT.

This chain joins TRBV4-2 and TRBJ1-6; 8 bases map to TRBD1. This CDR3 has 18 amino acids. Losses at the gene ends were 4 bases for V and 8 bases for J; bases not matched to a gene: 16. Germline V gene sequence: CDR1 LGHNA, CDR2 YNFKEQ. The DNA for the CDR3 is TGTGCCAGCAGCCGTGTGAGGTTGGGGCAGGGGGCGTATTCACCCCTCCACTTT. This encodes CASSRVRLGQGAYSPLHF.

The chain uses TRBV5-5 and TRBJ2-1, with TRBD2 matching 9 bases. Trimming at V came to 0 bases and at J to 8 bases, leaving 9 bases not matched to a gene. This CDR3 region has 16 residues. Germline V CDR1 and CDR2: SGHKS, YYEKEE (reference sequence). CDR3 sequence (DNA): TGTGCCAGCAGCTTGGCCCTAGCGGGAAGACCCCATGAGCAGTTCTTC. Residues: CASSLALAGRPHEQFF.

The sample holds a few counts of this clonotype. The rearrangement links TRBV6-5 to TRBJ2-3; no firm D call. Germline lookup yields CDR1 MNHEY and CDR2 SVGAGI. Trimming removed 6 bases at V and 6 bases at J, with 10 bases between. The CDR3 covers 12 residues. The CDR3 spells CASRSTTDTQYF. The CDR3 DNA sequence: TGTGCCAGCAGATCAACTACGGATACGCAGTATTTT.

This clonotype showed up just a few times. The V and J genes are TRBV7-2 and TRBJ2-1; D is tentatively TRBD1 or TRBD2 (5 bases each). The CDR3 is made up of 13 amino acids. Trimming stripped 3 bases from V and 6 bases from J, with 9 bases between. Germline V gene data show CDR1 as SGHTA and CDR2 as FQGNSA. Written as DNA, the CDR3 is TGTGCCAGCAGCTTTTGGGGGTTCAATGAGCAGTTCTTC. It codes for CASSFWGFNEQFF.

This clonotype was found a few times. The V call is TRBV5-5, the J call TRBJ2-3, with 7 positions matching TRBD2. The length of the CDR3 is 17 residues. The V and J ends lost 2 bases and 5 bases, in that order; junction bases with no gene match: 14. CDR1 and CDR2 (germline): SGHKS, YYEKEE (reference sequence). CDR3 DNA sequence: TGTGCCAGCAGCTTTGACTCGACTAGCATGGGGGGAGATACGCAGTATTTT. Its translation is CASSFDSTSMGGDTQYF. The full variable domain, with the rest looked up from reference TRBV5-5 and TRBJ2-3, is DAGVTQSPTHLIKTRGQQVTLRCSPISGHKSVSWYQQVLGQGPQFIFQYYEKEERGRGNFPDRFSARQFPNYSSELNVNALLLGDSALYLCASSFDSTSMGGDTQYFGPGTRLTVL.

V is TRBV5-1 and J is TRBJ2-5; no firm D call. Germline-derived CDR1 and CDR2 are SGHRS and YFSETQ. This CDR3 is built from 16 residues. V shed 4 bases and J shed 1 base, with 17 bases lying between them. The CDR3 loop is CASSPDLGPIQETQYF. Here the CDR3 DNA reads TGCGCCAGCAGCCCGGACCTTGGGCCGATCCAAGAGACCCAGTACTTC.

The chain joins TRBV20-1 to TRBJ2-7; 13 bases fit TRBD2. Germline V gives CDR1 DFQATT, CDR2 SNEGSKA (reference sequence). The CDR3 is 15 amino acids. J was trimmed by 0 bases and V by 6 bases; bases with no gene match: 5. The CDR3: CSARTSGGTSYEQYF. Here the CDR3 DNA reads TGCAGTGCCCGGACTAGCGGGGGAACCTCCTACGAGCAGTACTTC.

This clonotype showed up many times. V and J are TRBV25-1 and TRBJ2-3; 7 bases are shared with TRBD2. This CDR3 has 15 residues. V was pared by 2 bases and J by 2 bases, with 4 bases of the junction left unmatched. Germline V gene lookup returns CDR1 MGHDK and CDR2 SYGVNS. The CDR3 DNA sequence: TGTGCCAGCAGTGAAGACGGGGGGTCCACAGATACGCAGTATTTT. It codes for CASSEDGGSTDTQYF.

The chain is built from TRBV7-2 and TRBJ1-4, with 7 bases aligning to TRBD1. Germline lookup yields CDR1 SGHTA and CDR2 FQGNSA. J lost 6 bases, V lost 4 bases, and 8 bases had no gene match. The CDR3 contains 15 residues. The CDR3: CASSSQTGSDEKLFF. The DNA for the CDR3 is TGTGCCAGCAGCTCCCAGACAGGGTCGGATGAAAAACTGTTTTTT.